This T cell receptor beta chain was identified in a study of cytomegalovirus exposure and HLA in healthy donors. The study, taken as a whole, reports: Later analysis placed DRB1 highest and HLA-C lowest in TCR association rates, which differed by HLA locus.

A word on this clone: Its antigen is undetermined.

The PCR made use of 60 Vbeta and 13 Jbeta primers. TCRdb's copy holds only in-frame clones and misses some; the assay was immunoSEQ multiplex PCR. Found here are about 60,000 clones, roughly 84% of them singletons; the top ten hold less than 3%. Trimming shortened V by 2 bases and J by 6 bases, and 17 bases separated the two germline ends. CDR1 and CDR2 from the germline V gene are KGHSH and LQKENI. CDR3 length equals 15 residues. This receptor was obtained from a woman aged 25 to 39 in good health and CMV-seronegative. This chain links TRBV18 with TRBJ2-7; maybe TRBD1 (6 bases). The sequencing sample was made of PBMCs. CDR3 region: CASSPEIPTGFEQYF. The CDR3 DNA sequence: TGTGCCAGCTCACCAGAAATCCCAACAGGGTTCGAGCAGTACTTC.